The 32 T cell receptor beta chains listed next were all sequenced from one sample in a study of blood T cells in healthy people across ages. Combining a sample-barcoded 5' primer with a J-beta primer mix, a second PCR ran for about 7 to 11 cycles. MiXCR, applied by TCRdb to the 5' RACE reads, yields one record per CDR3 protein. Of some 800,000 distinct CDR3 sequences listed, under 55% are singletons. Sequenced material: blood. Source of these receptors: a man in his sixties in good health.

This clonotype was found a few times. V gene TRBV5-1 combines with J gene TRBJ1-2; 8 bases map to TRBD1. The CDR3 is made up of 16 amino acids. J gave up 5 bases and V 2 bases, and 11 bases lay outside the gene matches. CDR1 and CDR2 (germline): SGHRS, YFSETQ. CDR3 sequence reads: CASSFAEQGEIYGYTF. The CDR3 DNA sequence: TGCGCCAGCAGCTTCGCGGAACAGGGGGAGATTTATGGCTACACCTTC.

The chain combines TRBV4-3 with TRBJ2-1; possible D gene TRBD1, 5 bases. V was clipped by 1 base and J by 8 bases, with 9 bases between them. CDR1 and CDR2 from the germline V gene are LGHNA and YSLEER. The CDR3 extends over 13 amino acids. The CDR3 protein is CASSQGQGDEQFF. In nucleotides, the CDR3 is TGCGCCAGCAGCCAAGGACAAGGGGATGAGCAGTTCTTC.

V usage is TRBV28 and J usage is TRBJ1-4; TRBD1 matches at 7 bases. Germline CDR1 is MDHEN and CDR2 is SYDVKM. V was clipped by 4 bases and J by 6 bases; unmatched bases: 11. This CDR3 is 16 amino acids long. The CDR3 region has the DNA TGTGCCAGCAGTTGGAACAGGGGCACCGGTGATGAAAAACTGTTTTTT. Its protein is CASSWNRGTGDEKLFF.

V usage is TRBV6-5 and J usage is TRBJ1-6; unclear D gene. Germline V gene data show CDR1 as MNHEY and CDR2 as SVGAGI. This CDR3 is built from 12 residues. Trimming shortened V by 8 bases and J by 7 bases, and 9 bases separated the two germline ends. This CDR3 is CASAPRNSPLHF. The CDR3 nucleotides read TGTGCCAGCGCCCCGCGAAATTCACCCCTCCACTTT.

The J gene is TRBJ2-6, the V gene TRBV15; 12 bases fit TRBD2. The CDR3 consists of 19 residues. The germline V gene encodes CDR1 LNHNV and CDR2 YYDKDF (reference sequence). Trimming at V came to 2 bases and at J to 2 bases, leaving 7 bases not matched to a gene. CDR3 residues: CATSRRLAGAVPGANVLTF. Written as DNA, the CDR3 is TGTGCCACCAGCAGACGACTAGCGGGGGCCGTCCCTGGGGCCAACGTCCTGACTTTC.

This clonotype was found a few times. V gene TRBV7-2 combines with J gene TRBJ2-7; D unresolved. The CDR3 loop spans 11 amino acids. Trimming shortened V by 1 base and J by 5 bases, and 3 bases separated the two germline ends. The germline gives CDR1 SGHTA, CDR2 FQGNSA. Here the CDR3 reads CASSLEHEQYF. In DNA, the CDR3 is TGTGCCAGCAGCTTAGAGCACGAGCAGTACTTC.

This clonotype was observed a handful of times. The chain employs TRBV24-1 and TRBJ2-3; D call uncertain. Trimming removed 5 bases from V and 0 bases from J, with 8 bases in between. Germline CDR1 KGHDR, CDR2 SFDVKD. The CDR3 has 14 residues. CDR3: CATSGQISTDTQYF. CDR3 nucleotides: TGTGCCACCAGTGGTCAGATTAGCACAGATACGCAGTATTTT.

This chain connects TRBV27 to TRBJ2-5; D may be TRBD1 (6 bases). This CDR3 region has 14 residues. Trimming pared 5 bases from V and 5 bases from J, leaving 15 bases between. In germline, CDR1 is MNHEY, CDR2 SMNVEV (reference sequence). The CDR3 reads CASSPNRAGETQYF. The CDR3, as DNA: TGTGCCAGCAGTCCCAACAGGGCTGGGGAGACCCAGTACTTC.

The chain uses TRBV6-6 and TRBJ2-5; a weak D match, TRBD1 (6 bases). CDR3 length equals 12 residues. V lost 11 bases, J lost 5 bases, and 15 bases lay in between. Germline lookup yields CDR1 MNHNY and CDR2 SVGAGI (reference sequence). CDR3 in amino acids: CAGAGAGETQYF. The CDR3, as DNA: TGTGCCGGAGCAGGGGCAGGGGAGACCCAGTACTTC.

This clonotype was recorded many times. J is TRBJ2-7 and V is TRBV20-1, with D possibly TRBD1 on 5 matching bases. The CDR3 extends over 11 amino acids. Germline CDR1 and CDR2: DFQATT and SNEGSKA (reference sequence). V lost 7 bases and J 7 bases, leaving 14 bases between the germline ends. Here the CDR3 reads CSEEQVREQYF. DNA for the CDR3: TGCAGTGAGGAACAGGTGAGGGAGCAGTACTTC.

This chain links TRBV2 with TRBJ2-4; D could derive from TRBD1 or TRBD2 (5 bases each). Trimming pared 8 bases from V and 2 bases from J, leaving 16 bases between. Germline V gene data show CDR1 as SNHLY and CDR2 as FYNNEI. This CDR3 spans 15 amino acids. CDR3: CASAMLGVSKNIQYF. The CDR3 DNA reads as TGTGCCAGCGCCATGTTGGGGGTCTCCAAAAACATTCAGTACTTC.

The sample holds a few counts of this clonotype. The CDR3 nucleotides are TGTGCCAGCAGCTCCGGCAGGGGGCGAGATGGCTACACCTTC. Translation: CASSSGRGRDGYTF. This rearrangement joins TRBV7-9 to TRBJ1-2; 8 nucleotides agree with TRBD1. The CDR3 has 14 amino acids. Germline CDR1 reads SEHNR; CDR2 reads FQNEAQ (reference sequence). After removal of 4 bases from V and 6 bases from J, the junction contained 7 bases not matched to a gene.

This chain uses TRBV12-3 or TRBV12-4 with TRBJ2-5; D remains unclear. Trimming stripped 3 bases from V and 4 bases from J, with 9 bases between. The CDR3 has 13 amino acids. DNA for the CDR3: TGTGCCAGCAGTTTTAGAGGTTTAGAGACCCAGTACTTC. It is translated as CASSFRGLETQYF.

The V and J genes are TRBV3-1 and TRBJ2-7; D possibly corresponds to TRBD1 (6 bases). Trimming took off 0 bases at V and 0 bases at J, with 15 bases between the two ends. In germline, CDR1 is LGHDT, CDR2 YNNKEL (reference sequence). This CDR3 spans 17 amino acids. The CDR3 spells CASSQDGWTEFSYEQYF. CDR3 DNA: TGTGCCAGCAGCCAAGACGGGTGGACAGAGTTCTCCTACGAGCAGTACTTC.

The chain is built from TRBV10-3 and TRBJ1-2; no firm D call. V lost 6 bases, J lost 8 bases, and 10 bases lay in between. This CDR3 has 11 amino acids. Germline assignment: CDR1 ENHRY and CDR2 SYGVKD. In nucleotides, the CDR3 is TGTGCCATCAGCACTGGTGAGGGCTACACCTTC. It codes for CAISTGEGYTF.

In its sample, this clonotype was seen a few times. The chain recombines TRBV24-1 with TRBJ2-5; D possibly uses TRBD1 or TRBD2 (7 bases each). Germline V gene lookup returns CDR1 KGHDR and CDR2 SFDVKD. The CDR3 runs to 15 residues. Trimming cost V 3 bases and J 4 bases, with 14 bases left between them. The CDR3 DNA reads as TGTGCCACCAGTGATCCCACAGGGGAGGGAGAGACCCAGTACTTC. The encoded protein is CATSDPTGEGETQYF.

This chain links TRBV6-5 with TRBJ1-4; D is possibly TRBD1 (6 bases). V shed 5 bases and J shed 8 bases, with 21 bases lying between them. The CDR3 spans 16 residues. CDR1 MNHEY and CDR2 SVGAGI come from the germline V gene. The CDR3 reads CASSILGVTGKEKLFF. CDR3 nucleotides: TGTGCCAGCAGTATTCTGGGGGTCACAGGGAAGGAAAAACTGTTTTTT.

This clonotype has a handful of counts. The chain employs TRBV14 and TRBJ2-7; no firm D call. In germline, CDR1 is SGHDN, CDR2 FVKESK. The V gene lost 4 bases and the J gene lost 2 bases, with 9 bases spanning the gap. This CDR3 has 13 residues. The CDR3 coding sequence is TGTGCCAGCAGCCTGACAATGACCTACGAGCAGTACTTC. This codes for CASSLTMTYEQYF.

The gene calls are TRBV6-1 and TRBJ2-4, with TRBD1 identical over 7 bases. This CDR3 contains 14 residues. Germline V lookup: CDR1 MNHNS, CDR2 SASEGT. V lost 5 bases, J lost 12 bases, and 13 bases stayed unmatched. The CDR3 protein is CASSSGQQGGDQYF. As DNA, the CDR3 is TGTGCCAGCAGTTCGGGACAGCAAGGGGGCGATCAGTACTTC.

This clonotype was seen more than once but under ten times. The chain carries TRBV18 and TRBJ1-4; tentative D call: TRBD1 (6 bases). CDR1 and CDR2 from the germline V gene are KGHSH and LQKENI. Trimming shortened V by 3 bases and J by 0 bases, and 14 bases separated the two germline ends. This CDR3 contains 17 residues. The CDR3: CASSPDRRITTNEKLFF. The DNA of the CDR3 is TGTGCCAGCTCACCTGACAGGAGGATAACAACTAATGAAAAACTGTTTTTT.

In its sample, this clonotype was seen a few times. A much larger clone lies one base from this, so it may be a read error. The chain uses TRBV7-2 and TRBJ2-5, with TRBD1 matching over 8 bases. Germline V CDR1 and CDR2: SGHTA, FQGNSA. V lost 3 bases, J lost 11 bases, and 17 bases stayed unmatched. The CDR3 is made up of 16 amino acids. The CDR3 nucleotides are TGTGCCAGCAGCTTGAGACAGGGGCGCGGCGGCAATGAGCAGTACTTC. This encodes CASSLRQGRGGNEQYF.

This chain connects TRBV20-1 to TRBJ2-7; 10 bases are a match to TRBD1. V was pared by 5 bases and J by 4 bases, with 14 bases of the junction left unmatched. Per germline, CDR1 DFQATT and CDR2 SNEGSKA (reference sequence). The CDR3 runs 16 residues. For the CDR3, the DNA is TGCAGTGCTGCATCGGAGCCGGGACAGGGGCTATACGAGCAGTACTTC. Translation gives CSAASEPGQGLYEQYF.

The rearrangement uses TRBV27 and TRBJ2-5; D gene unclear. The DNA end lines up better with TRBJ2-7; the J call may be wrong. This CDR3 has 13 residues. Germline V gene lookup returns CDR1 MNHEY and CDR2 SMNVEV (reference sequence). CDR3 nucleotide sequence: TGTGCCAGCAGTTTTTCTGGGTTATACGAGCAGTACTTC. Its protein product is CASSFSGLYEQYF.

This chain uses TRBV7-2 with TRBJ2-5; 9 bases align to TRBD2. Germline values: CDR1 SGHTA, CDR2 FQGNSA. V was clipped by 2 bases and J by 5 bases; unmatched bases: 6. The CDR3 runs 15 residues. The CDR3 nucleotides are TGTGCCAGCAGCTTAATACATGCGGGGGGGGAGACCCAGTACTTC. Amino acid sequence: CASSLIHAGGETQYF.

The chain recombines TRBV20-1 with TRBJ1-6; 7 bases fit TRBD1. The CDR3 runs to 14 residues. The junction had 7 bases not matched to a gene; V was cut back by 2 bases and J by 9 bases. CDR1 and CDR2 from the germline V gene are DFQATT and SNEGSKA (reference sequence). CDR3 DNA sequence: TGCAGTGCTAGACAGACAGGGAAGGGTTCACCCCTCCACTTT. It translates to CSARQTGKGSPLHF.

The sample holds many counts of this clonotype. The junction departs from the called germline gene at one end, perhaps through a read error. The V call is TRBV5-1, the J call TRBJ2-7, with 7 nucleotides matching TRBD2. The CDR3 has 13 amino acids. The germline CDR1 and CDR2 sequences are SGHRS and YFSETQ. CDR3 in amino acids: CASSPAGSYEQYF. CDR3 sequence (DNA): TGTGCCAGCAGCCCAGCGGGGTCCTACGAGCAGTACTTC.

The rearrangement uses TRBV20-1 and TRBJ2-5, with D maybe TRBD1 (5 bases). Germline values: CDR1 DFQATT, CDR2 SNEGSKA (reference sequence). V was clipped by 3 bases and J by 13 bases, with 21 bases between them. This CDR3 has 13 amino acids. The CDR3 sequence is CSASALKGRERYF. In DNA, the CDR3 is TGCAGTGCTAGTGCACTGAAGGGGCGCGAGCGGTACTTC.

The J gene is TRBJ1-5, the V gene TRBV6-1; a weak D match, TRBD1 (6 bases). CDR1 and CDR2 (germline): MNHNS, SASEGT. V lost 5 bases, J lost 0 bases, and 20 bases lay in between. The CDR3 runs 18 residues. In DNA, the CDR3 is TGTGCCAGCAGTAAATGGGGACAAGGGGGATATAGCAATCAGCCCCAGCATTTT. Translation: CASSKWGQGGYSNQPQHF.

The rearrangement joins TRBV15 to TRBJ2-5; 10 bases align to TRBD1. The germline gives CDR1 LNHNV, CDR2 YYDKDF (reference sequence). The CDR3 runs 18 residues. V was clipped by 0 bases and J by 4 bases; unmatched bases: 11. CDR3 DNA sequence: TGTGCCACCAGCAGAGACCTCGCGGCGGGACAGGGGAGAGAGACCCAGTACTTC. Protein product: CATSRDLAAGQGRETQYF.

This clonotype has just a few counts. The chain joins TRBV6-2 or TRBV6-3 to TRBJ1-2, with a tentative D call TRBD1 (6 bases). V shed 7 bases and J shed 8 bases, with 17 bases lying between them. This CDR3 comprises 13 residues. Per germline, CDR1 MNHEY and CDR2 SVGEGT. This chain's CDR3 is CASNRQDLWGYTF. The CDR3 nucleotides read TGTGCCAGCAACCGACAGGACCTGTGGGGCTACACCTTC.

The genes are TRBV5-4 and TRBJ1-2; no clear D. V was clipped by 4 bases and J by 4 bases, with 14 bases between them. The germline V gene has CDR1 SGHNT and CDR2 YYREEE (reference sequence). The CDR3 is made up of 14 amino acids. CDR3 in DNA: TGTGCCAGCAGCGTATCGTGGGGTGGCTATGGCTACACCTTC. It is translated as CASSVSWGGYGYTF. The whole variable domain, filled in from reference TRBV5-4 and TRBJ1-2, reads ETGVTQSPTHLIKTRGQQVTLRCSSQSGHNTVSWYQQALGQGPQFIFQYYREEENGRGNFPPRFSGLQFPNYSSELNVNALELDDSALYLCASSVSWGGYGYTFGSGTRLTVV.

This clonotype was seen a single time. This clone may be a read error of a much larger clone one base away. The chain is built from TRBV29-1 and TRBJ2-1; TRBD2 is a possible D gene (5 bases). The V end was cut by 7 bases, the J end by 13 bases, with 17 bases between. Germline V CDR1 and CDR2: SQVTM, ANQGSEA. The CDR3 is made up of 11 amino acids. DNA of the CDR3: TGCAGCGCCCTTGGTAGGGAGACCCAGTTCTTC. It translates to CSALGRETQFF.